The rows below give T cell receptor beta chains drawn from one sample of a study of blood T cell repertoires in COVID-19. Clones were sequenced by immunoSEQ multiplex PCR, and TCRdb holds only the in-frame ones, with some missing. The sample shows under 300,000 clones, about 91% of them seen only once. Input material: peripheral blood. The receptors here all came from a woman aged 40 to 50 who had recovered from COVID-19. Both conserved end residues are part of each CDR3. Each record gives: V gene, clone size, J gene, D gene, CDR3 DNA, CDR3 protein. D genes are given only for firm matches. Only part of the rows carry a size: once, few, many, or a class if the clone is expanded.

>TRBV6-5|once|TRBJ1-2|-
TGTGCCAGCAGACCCGGAGGATCTAACTATGGCTACACCTTC
CASRPGGSNYGYTF
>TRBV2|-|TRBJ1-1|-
TGTGCCAGCAAGGAACCCGGGGTTTTGTCTCGAGAAGCTTTCTTT
CASKEPGVLSREAFF
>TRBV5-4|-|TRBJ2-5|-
TGTGCCAGCAGCGAGGCTGGGGGGTTCGGGCAAGAGACCCAGTACTTC
CASSEAGGFGQETQYF
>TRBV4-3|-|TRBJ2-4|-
TGCGCCAGCAGCCAAACCCAGCGGGCTTTTCAGTACTTC
CASSQTQRAFQYF
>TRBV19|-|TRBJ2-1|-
TGTGCCAGTACTGATGGTGGTGGGGGGTACAATGAGCAGTTCTTC
CASTDGGGGYNEQFF
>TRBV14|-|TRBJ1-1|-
TGTGCCAGCAGCCCATCGACAGGGAACACTGAAGCTTTCTTT
CASSPSTGNTEAFF
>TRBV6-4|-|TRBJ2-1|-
TGTGCCAGCACTAGGACTTCCTACAATGAGCAGTTCTTC
CASTRTSYNEQFF
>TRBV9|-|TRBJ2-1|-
TGTGCCAGCAGGGCAAATGAGCAGTTCTTC
CASRANEQFF
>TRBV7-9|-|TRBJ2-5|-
TGTGCCAGCAGCTTCGTGGCCTCCCGGGGAGAGACCCAGTACTTC
CASSFVASRGETQYF
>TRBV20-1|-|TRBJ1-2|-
TGCAGTGCTATCCCGAACTATGGCTACACCTTC
CSAIPNYGYTF
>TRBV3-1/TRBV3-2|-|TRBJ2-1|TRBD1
TGTGCCAGCAGCCAAGACCTGGGGACAGGCTCCTACAATGAGCAGTTCTTC
CASSQDLGTGSYNEQFF
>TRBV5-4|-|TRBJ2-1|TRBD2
TGTGCCAGCAGCTTGCGGGAGGACCAGTACAATGAGCAGTTCTTC
CASSLREDQYNEQFF
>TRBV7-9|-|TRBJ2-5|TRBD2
TGTGCCAGCAGCACCAAACTAGCGGAATACCAAGAGACCCAGTACTTC
CASSTKLAEYQETQYF
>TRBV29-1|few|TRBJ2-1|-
TGCAGCGTTGAAGACAACACGGGAGCCTACAATGAGCAGTTCTTC
CSVEDNTGAYNEQFF
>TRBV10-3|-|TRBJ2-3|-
TGTGCCATCAGTGAGTCGACGGGCGGGGCTAGCACAGATACGCAGTATTTT
CAISESTGGASTDTQYF
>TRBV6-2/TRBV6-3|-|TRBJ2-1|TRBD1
TGTGCCAGCAGCTCCGGGACAGTCTTCTCCAAGTCCTACAATGAGCAGTTCTTC
CASSSGTVFSKSYNEQFF
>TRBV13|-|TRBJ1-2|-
TGTGCCAGCAGCTTATGGATGGCGGTAGGCTACACCTTC
CASSLWMAVGYTF
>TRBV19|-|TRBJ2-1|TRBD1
TGTGCCACCTCGGGACAGGCCTACAATGAGCAGTTCTTC
CATSGQAYNEQFF
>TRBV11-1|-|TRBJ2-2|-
TGTGCCAGCAGTCTTATTCCGGTCGGGGAGCTGTTTTTT
CASSLIPVGELFF
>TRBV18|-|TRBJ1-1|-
TGTGCCAGCTCACCACCTAAGCCCAGGGCAGCCACTGAAGCTTTCTTT
CASSPPKPRAATEAFF
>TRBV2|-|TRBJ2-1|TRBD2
TGTGCCAGCAGTCCACTAGCGGGAGGGACTAATGCTGAGCAGTTCTTC
CASSPLAGGTNAEQFF
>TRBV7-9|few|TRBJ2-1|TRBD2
TGTGCCAGCAGCGCCCCATATCGACTAGCGGGAGTTCGTAATGAGCAGTTCTTC
CASSAPYRLAGVRNEQFF
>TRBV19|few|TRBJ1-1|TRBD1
TGTGCCAGTAGTATAGGGCAGGGGGCCCCAGAAGCTTTCTTT
CASSIGQGAPEAFF
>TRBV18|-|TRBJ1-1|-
TGTGCCAGCTCACCAGGGGCCCCTGACCTGGCCACTGAAGCTTTCTTT
CASSPGAPDLATEAFF
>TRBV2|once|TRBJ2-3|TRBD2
TGTGCCTCCCACGGGGGGAGTGGAGATACGCAGTATTTT
CASHGGSGDTQYF
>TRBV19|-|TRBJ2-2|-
TGTGCCAGTATGTGGCAGAACACCGGGGAGCTGTTTTTT
CASMWQNTGELFF
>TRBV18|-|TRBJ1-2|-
TGTGCCAGCTCACCCTGGGCAGACCACTATGGCTACACCTTC
CASSPWADHYGYTF
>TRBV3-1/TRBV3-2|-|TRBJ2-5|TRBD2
TGTGCCAGCAGCCCGGGACTAGCGGGGTCGGAGACCCAGTACTTC
CASSPGLAGSETQYF